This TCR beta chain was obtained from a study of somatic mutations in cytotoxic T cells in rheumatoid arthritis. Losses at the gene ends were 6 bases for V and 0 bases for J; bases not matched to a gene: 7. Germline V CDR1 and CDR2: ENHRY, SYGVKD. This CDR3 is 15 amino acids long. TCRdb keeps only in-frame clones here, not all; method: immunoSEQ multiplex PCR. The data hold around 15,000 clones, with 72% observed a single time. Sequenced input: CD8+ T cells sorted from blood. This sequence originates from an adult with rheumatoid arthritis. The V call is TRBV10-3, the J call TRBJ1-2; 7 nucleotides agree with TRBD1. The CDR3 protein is CAIREDRKTNYGYTF. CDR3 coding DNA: TGTGCCATCAGAGAGGACAGGAAAACTAACTATGGCTACACCTTC.